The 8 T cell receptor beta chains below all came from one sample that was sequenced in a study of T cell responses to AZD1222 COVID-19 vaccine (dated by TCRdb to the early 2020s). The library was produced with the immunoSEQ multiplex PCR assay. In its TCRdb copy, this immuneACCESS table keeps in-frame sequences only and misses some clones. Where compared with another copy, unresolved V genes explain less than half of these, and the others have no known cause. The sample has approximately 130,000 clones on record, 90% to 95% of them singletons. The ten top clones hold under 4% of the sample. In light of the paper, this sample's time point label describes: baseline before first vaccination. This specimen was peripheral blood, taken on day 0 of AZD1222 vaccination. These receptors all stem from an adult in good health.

CDR3 sequence (DNA): TGTGCCAGCAGCTTCATGAGGGAGGGAGGGGACACTGAAGCTTTCTTT. Its protein is CASSFMREGGDTEAFF. The chain joins TRBV7-6 to TRBJ1-1; TRBD1 might be the D (5 bases). Deletions cut 3 bases from V and 3 bases from J, with 17 bases between. Germline-derived CDR1 and CDR2 are SGHVS and FNYEAQ. The CDR3 runs 16 residues. The whole variable domain, remainder taken from reference TRBV7-6 and TRBJ1-1, is GAGVSQSPRYKVTKRGQDVALRCDPISGHVSLYWYRQALGQGPEFLTYFNYEAQQDKSGLPNDRFSAERPEGSISTLTIQRTEQRDSAMYRCASSFMREGGDTEAFFGQGTRLTVV.

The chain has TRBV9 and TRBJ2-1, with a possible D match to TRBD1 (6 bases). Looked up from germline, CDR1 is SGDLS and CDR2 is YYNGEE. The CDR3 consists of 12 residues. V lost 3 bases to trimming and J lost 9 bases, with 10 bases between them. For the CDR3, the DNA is TGTGCCAGCAGCGAACAGGGCGTTGAGCAGTTCTTC. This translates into CASSEQGVEQFF.

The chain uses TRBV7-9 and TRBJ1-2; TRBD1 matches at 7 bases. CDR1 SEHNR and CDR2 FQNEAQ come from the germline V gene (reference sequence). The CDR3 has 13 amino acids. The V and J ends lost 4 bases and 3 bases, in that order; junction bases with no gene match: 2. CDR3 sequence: CASSSTGYYGYTF. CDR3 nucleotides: TGTGCCAGCAGCTCGACAGGGTACTATGGCTACACCTTC.

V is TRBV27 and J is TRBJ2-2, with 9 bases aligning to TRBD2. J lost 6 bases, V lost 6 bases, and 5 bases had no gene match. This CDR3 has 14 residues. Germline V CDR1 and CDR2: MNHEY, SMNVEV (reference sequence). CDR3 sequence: CASRLAGPPGELFF. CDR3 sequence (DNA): TGTGCCAGCAGGCTAGCGGGACCGCCCGGGGAGCTGTTTTTT.

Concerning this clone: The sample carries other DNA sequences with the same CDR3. Here the CDR3 reads CASSPKHSGPTNTEAFF. CDR3 in DNA: TGTGCCAGCAGCCCCAAACATTCGGGACCGACGAACACTGAAGCTTTCTTT. This chain links TRBV9 with TRBJ1-1; a possible D gene is TRBD1 (5 bases). V was pared by 4 bases and J by 1 base, with 20 bases between. The CDR3 is made up of 17 amino acids. CDR1 SGDLS and CDR2 YYNGEE come from the germline V gene.

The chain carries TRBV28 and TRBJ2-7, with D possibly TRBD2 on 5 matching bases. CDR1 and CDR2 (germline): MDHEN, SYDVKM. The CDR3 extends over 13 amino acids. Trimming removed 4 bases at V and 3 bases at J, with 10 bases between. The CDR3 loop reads CASSYYRDYEQYF. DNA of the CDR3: TGTGCCAGCAGTTATTACCGGGACTACGAGCAGTACTTC.

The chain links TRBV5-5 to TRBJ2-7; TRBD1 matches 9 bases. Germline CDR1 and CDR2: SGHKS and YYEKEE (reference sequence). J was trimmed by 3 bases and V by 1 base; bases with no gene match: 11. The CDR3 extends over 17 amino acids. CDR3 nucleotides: TGTGCCAGCAGCTTGACAGGGGGCAGGTACCCCCTCTACGAGCAGTACTTC. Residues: CASSLTGGRYPLYEQYF.

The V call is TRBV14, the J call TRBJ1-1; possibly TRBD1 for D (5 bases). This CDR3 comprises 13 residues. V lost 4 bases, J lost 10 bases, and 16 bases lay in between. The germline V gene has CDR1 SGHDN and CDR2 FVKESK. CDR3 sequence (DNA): TGTGCCAGCAGCCCGCAGGGAATCTTTACAGCTTTCTTT. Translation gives CASSPQGIFTAFF.